The present TCR beta chain was sequenced within a study of shared clonotypes between healthy human individuals. Germline values: CDR1 MNHEY, CDR2 SVGAGI. V lost 6 bases to trimming and J lost 3 bases; unmatched junction nucleotides: 4. This CDR3 is 14 amino acids long. The protocol was immunoSEQ multiplex PCR, while the TCRdb copy is restricted to in-frame clones and leaves out a portion. Found here are hundreds of thousands of clones, about 96% of them singletons; the top ten hold less than 0.065%. The sequencing sample was made of naive CD4+ T cells sorted from blood. Subset of the sample: CD45RA+ positively selected. This chain connects TRBV6-5 to TRBJ2-7, with 11 bases lining up with TRBD2. The TCR was taken from a woman aged 25 to 39 in good health. The CDR3 region has the DNA TGTGCCAGCAGGCCGGGACTAGCGGACTACGAGCAGTACTTC. This sequence encodes CASRPGLADYEQYF.